This T cell receptor beta chain appears in the sequencing data of a study of blood T cell repertoires in COVID-19. Study as a whole: Sites in the United States, Italy and Spain provided acute and convalescent COVID-19 samples.

In the authors' workflow: Counts of nucleated cells, estimated from reference gene primer amplification, were obtained. The table came from immunoSEQ multiplex PCR; TCRdb's copy has only in-frame clones and leaves some out. The D gene and trimming were derived from the DNA, and the V and J assignments and clone size from that table. The sample carries 400,000 to 550,000 clones, around nine tenths recorded once. Germline CDR1 LGHNA, CDR2 YNFKEQ. The V segment lost 4 bases and the J segment 6 bases; nucleotides outside the gene matches: 16. The CDR3 covers 19 residues. V gene TRBV4-2 combines with J gene TRBJ2-1; TRBD2 aligns across 12 bases. The origin of this receptor is a woman under 40 with acute or convalescent COVID-19. The sample consisted of peripheral blood. CDR3 loop: CASSLKGTSGGLRGNEQFF. The CDR3 nucleotides read TGTGCCAGCAGCCTAAAAGGTACTAGCGGGGGGCTTAGGGGCAATGAGCAGTTCTTC.